This T cell receptor (beta chain) was recorded in a study of early T cells in non-severe SARS-CoV-2 infection. Whole-study context: RNA in bulk from unsorted whole blood was sequenced, and chains were unpaired.

This clonotype has a count of ten or more. This CDR3 spans 17 amino acids. The junction had 7 bases not matched to a gene; V was cut back by 0 bases and J by 4 bases. Looked up from germline, CDR1 is MNHEY and CDR2 is SVGAGI. Researchers tagged individual cDNA molecules with unique molecular identifiers. TCRdb processed the 5' RACE reads anew with MiXCR; each CDR3 protein has one entry. The repertoire holds about 59,000 distinct CDR3 sequences, with under 15% as singletons. The TCR originated in an adult who was a healthcare worker with PCR-confirmed SARS-CoV-2 infection or an uninfected control (not recorded which). This rearrangement joins TRBV6-5 to TRBJ2-1, with TRBD2 matching over 9 bases. The sequences come from whole blood, collected at baseline. This CDR3 reads CASSYSGVAGVYNEQFF. The CDR3 nucleotides are TGTGCCAGCAGTTACTCCGGAGTAGCGGGGGTTTACAATGAGCAGTTCTTC.